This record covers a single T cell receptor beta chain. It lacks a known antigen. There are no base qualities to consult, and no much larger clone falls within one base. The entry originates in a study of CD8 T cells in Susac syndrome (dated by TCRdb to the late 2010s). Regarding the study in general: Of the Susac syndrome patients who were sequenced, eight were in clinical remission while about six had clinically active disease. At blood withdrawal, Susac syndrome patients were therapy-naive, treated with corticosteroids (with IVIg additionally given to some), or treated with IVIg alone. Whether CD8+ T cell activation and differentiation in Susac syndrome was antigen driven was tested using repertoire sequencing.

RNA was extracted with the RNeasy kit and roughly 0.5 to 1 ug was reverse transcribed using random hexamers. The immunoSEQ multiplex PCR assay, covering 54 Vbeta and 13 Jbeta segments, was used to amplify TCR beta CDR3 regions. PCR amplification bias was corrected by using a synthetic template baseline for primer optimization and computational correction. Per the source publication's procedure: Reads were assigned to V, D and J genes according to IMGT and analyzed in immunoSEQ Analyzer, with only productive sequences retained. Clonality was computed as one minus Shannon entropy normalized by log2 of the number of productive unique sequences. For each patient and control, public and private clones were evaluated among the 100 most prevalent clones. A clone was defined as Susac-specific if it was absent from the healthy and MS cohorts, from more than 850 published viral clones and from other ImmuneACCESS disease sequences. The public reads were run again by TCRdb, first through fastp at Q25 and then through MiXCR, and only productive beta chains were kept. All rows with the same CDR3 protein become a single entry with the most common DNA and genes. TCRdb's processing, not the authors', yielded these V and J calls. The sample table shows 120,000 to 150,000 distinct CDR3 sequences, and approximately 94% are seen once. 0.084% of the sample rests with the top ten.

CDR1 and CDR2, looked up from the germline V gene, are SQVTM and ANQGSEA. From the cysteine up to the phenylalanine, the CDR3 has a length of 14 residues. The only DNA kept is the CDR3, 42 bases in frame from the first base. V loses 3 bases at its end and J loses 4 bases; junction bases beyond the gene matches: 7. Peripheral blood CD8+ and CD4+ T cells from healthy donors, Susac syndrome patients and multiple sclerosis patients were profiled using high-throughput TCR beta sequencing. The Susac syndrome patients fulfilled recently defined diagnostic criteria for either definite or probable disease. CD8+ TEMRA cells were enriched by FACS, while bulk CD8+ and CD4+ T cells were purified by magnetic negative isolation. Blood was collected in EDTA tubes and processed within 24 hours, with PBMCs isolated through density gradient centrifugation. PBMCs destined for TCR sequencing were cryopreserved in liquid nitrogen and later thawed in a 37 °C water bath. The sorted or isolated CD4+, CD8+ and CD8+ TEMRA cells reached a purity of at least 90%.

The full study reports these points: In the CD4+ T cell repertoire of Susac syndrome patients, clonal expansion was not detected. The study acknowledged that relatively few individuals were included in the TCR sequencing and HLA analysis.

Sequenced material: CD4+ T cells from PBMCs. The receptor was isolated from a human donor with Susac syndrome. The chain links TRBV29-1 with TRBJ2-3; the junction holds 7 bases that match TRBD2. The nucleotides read TGCAGCGTTGAGCGCGGGAGCACACCAGATACGCAGTATTTT. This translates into CSVERGSTPDTQYF.